The rows below give T cell receptor beta chains drawn from one sample of a study of blood T cell repertoires in COVID-19. The assay was immunoSEQ multiplex PCR, and TCRdb's table has in-frame clones only and misses some. The sample consists of tens of thousands of clones, 88% of them appearing once. The sample was peripheral blood. The receptors were gathered from a human donor in a cohort sampled during active COVID-19. CDR3s include the opening cysteine and the closing phenylalanine or tryptophan. Fields, in order: D gene, V gene, CDR3 protein. The D gene is left open where the match is weak.

d_gene: -; v_gene: TRBV4-2; CDR3aa: CASSQGQTTNEKLFF
d_gene: -; v_gene: TRBV3-1/TRBV3-2; CDR3aa: CASSPPPSGISGNTIYF
d_gene: TRBD1; v_gene: TRBV28; CDR3aa: CASSPTGVNSPLHF
d_gene: -; v_gene: TRBV15; CDR3aa: CATSRGMLDQPQHF
d_gene: TRBD2; v_gene: TRBV7-8; CDR3aa: CASSLTGGGQETQYF
d_gene: -; v_gene: TRBV15; CDR3aa: CATSRVASVPLYEQYF
d_gene: TRBD1; v_gene: TRBV27; CDR3aa: CASSNHAGTGDSPLHF
d_gene: -; v_gene: TRBV7-9; CDR3aa: CASSPRPGSYEQYF
d_gene: -; v_gene: TRBV29-1; CDR3aa: CSVEGGMNTEAFF
d_gene: -; v_gene: TRBV2; CDR3aa: CASSQGRWGTGELFF
d_gene: -; v_gene: TRBV4-2; CDR3aa: CASRGHEEAFF
d_gene: -; v_gene: TRBV5-1; CDR3aa: CASSYDSDTEAFF
d_gene: TRBD1; v_gene: TRBV9; CDR3aa: CASSVGTGDLFTDTQYF
d_gene: -; v_gene: TRBV4-1; CDR3aa: CASSQEPSPLHF
d_gene: -; v_gene: TRBV5-6; CDR3aa: CASSLAGFMPYEQYF
d_gene: -; v_gene: TRBV7-9; CDR3aa: CASSLEGAAYGYTF
d_gene: TRBD2; v_gene: TRBV9; CDR3aa: CASSGTSGRASYEQYF
d_gene: -; v_gene: TRBV25-1; CDR3aa: CASSDIGLNEKLFF
d_gene: -; v_gene: TRBV7-2; CDR3aa: CASSLDPSVSEAFF
d_gene: -; v_gene: TRBV15; CDR3aa: CATSEQGAGEYGYTF
d_gene: TRBD2; v_gene: TRBV12-5; CDR3aa: CASGLVELSLAGARTDTQYF
d_gene: TRBD1; v_gene: TRBV30; CDR3aa: CAWSWTGVPSYNSPLHF
d_gene: -; v_gene: TRBV11-3; CDR3aa: CASSFFPVWGHLNQPQHF
d_gene: TRBD2; v_gene: TRBV29-1; CDR3aa: CSVAPSGLRETQYF
d_gene: -; v_gene: TRBV4-1; CDR3aa: CASSQGRNTEAFF
d_gene: TRBD2; v_gene: TRBV24-1; CDR3aa: CATSDSLTSGTQNNEQFF
d_gene: TRBD2; v_gene: TRBV9; CDR3aa: CASSMSGGANNEQFF
d_gene: TRBD2; v_gene: TRBV6-2/TRBV6-3; CDR3aa: CASSAGTSGIGSYNEQFF
d_gene: TRBD1; v_gene: TRBV24-1; CDR3aa: CATSEGTGANEQFF
d_gene: TRBD2; v_gene: TRBV2; CDR3aa: CASSLRGGAYNEQFF
d_gene: -; v_gene: TRBV3-1/TRBV3-2; CDR3aa: CASSPGSTDTQYF